Listed here are 9 T cell receptor beta chains from one sample, sequenced in a study of beta chain features in type 1 diabetes. Since all of the isolated RNA was reverse transcribed, expressed TCRB transcripts were what got sequenced. Generated by immunoSEQ multiplex PCR, the TCRdb table keeps only in-frame clones and is missing some. The table has hundreds of thousands of clones, more than 13% seen once. Study-level points and caveats: All four CD4+ subsets from Type 1 diabetes patients carried moderately but significantly shorter TCRB CDR3s.

Their antigens remain unidentified. The material sequenced was naive CD4+ T cells from blood. The receptors derive from a young man with type 1 diabetes.

This chain links TRBV7-2 with TRBJ2-5; 7 bases line up with TRBD2. This CDR3 has 14 amino acids. Germline assignment: CDR1 SGHTA and CDR2 FQGNSA. Trimming removed 2 bases from V and 1 base from J; junction bases left unmatched: 1. The CDR3 DNA reads as TGTGCCAGCAGCTTAACGGGGGGCCAAGAGACCCAGTACTTC. This encodes CASSLTGGQETQYF.

This clone turned up a few times. The CDR3 nucleotides read TGCGCCAGCAGCCAATTAAGAACAGGCTGGACCGGGGAGCTGTTTTTT. Translated: CASSQLRTGWTGELFF. J is TRBJ2-2 and V is TRBV4-1; weak D call: TRBD1 (5 bases). Germline CDR1 and CDR2: MGHRA and YSYEKL. Deletions cut 2 bases from V and 5 bases from J, with 15 bases between. This CDR3 region has 16 residues.

There are a few counts of this clone. The chain carries TRBV5-1 and TRBJ2-1, with 9 bases lining up with TRBD2. Germline V CDR1 and CDR2: SGHRS, YFSETQ. With 7 bases clipped from V and 5 bases from J, the junction kept 10 bases outside the gene matches. The CDR3 runs to 15 residues. The CDR3 protein is CASQDTSGPHNEQFF. Written as DNA, the CDR3 is TGCGCCAGCCAGGATACTAGCGGGCCTCACAATGAGCAGTTCTTC. Full variable domain (rest looked up from reference TRBV5-1 and TRBJ2-1): KAGVTQTPRYLIKTRGQQVTLSCSPISGHRSVSWYQQTPGQGLQFLFEYFSETQRNKGNFPGRFSGRQFSNSRSEMNVSTLELGDSALYLCASQDTSGPHNEQFFGPGTRLTVL.

The V call is TRBV29-1, the J call TRBJ2-7; D is unclear. The CDR3 extends over 13 amino acids. Trimming took off 4 bases at V and 1 base at J, with 11 bases between the two ends. CDR1 SQVTM and CDR2 ANQGSEA come from the germline V gene. The CDR3 sequence is CSVAVQASYEQYF. In DNA, the CDR3 is TGCAGCGTTGCTGTACAAGCTTCCTACGAGCAGTACTTC.

This clone was seen more than once but under ten times. This sequence joins TRBV4-2 and TRBJ2-3; 11 positions match TRBD2. CDR3 length equals 17 residues. Germline CDR1 is LGHNA and CDR2 is YNFKEQ. J lost 2 bases, V lost 3 bases, and 7 bases had no gene match. Here the CDR3 DNA reads TGTGCCAGCAGCCATGACGGACTAGCGGGTCTCACAGATACGCAGTATTTT. This translates into CASSHDGLAGLTDTQYF.

The chain carries TRBV15 and TRBJ2-2; 8 bases are shared with TRBD1. Trimming at V came to 4 bases and at J to 1 base, leaving 11 bases not matched to a gene. Per germline, CDR1 LNHNV and CDR2 YYDKDF (reference sequence). CDR3 size: 18 residues. CDR3 amino acids: CATSTVGWGTGNTGELFF. The CDR3 DNA reads TGTGCCACCAGCACAGTCGGGTGGGGGACAGGGAACACCGGGGAGCTGTTTTTT.

This chain uses TRBV10-3 with TRBJ2-7; weak D call: TRBD1 (5 bases). The V gene lost 2 bases and the J gene lost 12 bases, with 14 bases spanning the gap. This CDR3 comprises 12 residues. Per the germline V gene, CDR1 is ENHRY and CDR2 is SYGVKD. CDR3 loop: CAISEIDSYRYF. The CDR3 nucleotides are TGTGCCATCAGTGAGATAGACAGTTATAGGTACTTC.

The rearrangement links TRBV27 to TRBJ2-2; D call uncertain. Germline V gene sequence: CDR1 MNHEY, CDR2 SMNVEV (reference sequence). The CDR3 covers 13 residues. Trimming left V 5 bases short and J 5 bases short, with 9 bases between. The CDR3 nucleotides read TGTGCCAGCAGTATACTCGGGACCGGGGAGCTGTTTTTT. Amino acids: CASSILGTGELFF.

Remarks on this clone: The germline gene is not matched at one end of the junction; a read error may be the cause. The chain carries TRBV5-1 and TRBJ1-2; 8 bases map to TRBD1. The CDR3 has 17 amino acids. The germline CDR1 and CDR2 sequences are SGHRS and YFSETQ. DNA of the CDR3: TGCGCCAGCAACTTGGGAAATACAGGGGGAGTCAACTATGGCTACACCTTC. This translates into CASNLGNTGGVNYGYTF.